This T cell receptor (beta chain) is from a study of beta chain features in type 1 diabetes (dated by TCRdb to the late 2010s). For the wider study: No differences in mean age, gender distribution, total cell number or subset yield were found between patients and healthy donors. Across all samples, around 99 million sorted cells were examined, and cell number per subset correlated strongly with RNA yield. The study compared the TCRB repertoires of sorted circulating CD4+ T cell subsets in recently diagnosed type 1 diabetes patients with those in matched healthy donors. Whereas all 30 or so donors provided naive and central memory subsets, regulatory and stem cell-like memory subsets were isolated from just 8 patients and roughly eight healthy donors.

Comments on this clone: Its antigen is still unknown. The sample holds no much larger clone one base away, and base qualities are not on file.

The entire isolated RNA was reverse transcribed using the High Capacity cDNA Reverse Transcription Kit, and thus expressed TCRB transcripts were sequenced. Deep immunoSEQ sequencing was applied to naive, central memory and regulatory T cell samples, giving an average of roughly 3.5 million total reads per sample. After sorted cells were lysed in RLT buffer, RNA was extracted with DNase-treated RNeasy Micro or Mini kits, with the choice depending on cell number. Each cell subset was processed separately to prevent cross-contamination, with patient and healthy donor samples processed together. Using the immunoSEQ multiplex PCR, TCRB sequences were amplified from cDNA into 87-bp fragments spanning the CDR3 region. Sequencing of the amplicons was performed on the Illumina HiSeq platform. Regarding the original processing steps: PCR bias was computationally corrected using synthetic template baselines, reads within Hamming distance 2 were collapsed, and singletons that could not be merged were discarded. Reads were aligned against IMGT so that V, D and J genes, CDR3 length and insertions or deletions at six rearrangement sites could be assigned. Clonotype counts were normalized to sorted cell number within each subset before computing true diversity and Gini coefficients with the tcR R package. The overlap coefficient, calculated on TCRB nucleotide sequences, was used to quantify repertoire sharing. As a proxy for the pre-selection repertoire, out-of-frame TCRB sequences from naive cells were analyzed. TCRdb's version of the immuneACCESS table is confined to in-frame rearrangements and falls short of the full clone set. An unresolved V gene accounts for under half of the shortfall where checked; the remainder is of unknown origin. Clone size and V and J calls were adopted from that table, with D and trimming inferred from the DNA. In this sample the table shows hundreds of thousands of clones, roughly an eighth of which occur a single time. The ten largest account for around 0.04% of the sample.

From cysteine to phenylalanine, the CDR3 is 13 amino acids long. Only the CDR3 portion is preserved as DNA: 39 bases, with reading frame beginning at the first base. V and J are truncated by 6 bases and 3 bases respectively, leaving an intervening sequence of 12 bases. The germline V gene specifies MDHEN as CDR1 and SYDVKM as CDR2. Findings and caveats that apply to the study as a whole: Because cDNA was sequenced instead of genomic DNA, highly expressing activated cells could be over-represented, though the groups showed no difference in activation or CD3 levels. In all four CD4+ subsets, TCRB CDR3 length was moderately but significantly shorter in type 1 diabetes patients. Fewer insertions and more nucleotide deletions at VDJ recombination sites were observed in patients with type 1 diabetes, implying thymic rearrangement abnormalities. Naive, central memory and regulatory TCRB repertoires appeared to be more alike among patients than among healthy donors. PCR may preferentially amplify shorter templates, but because patient and control samples were amplified and corrected together, any resulting skew would affect both groups equally. HLA sub-analyses involved small numbers of individuals, so any influence of HLA type on TCRB rearrangement remained unresolved.

From each donor, a single peripheral blood sample of 100 to 150 mL on average was drawn into heparinised tubes. A BD FACSAria II and a panel including CD45RO, CCR7, CD25, CD127, CD95 and CD27 were used to sort naive, central memory, regulatory and stem cell-like memory CD4+ T cells. Every sorted population had a purity above 95%. PBMCs were isolated immediately by Lymphoprep density gradient centrifugation and stained directly without culture. Samples were stained and sorted in pairs, with one healthy donor and one patient per experiment, so that batch effects were minimized. This receptor was identified in a man in his late teens or twenties with type 1 diabetes. The sample consisted of naive CD4+ T cells from blood. What the cell subset or site label conveys for this sample: true naive CD4+ T cells. The chain couples TRBV28 to TRBJ2-7; TRBD1 is perhaps the D gene, given 6 matching bases. The sequenced DNA is TGTGCCAGCAGACAGGGACCCCACTACGAGCAGTACTTC. This is translated as CASRQGPHYEQYF. The full variable domain, completed from the reference TRBV28 and TRBJ2-7 proteins outside the CDR3, reads DVKVTQSSRYLVKRTGEKVFLECVQDMDHENMFWYRQDPGLGLRLIYFSYDVKMKEKGDIPEGYSVSREKKERFSLILESASTNQTSMYLCASRQGPHYEQYFGPGTRLTVT.